This T cell receptor (beta chain) was profiled in a study of blood T cell repertoires in COVID-19 (dated by TCRdb to about 2020). Background for the entire study: The collaborator samples originated in the United States, Italy and Spain and spanned the acute and convalescent phases of COVID-19. The prospective study material was composed of cDNA or gDNA derived from T cells, B-cell-depleted T cells, or PBMCs. The dataset comprised deeply sampled blood TCRbeta repertoires from subjects exposed to, actively infected with, or recovered from COVID-19. The repertoires were released in a freely available public database intended as a resource for research on the immune response to SARS-CoV-2. Samples came from the ongoing ImmuneRACE study (first 160 participants) plus 1,254 subjects from 6 global collaborators. A de-identified subject ID, COVID-19 status, age in years and sex were almost always included in the sample metadata. Where available, HLA class I and class II types were taken from metadata supplied by the sample provider and were not determined by assay-based typing. Results and caveats for the whole study, not just this receptor: Clinical and demographic metadata were provided uncurated, with the amount varying by source and participant.

The collaborating institutions used their own protocols to collect whole blood in K2EDTA tubes. For TCRbeta analysis, collaborators shipped samples in one of three forms: frozen whole blood, isolated PBMCs, or DNA extracted from either of those sample types. The germline V gene sets CDR1 to SGHDT and CDR2 to YYEEEE. The CDR3 sequence holds 14 residues, the cysteine and phenylalanine included. The only DNA kept is the CDR3, 42 bases in frame from the first base. V ends up 4 bases short and J 4 bases short, with an unmatched junction base count of 6. TCRbeta CDR3 regions were amplified from genomic DNA using the immunoSEQ Assay, a bias-controlled multiplex PCR. On the study's bioinformatics: Within the assay, amplification of reference gene primers was used to estimate how many nucleated cells each sample contained. To quantify the absolute abundance of each unique TCRbeta CDR3 rearrangement, sequence reads were collapsed and filtered. For each sample, productive Simpson clonality was calculated by taking the square root of Simpson's diversity index across productive rearrangements. TCRdb took this table from immuneACCESS and kept in-frame rearrangements with V and J called. Such tables lack part of the clones; where checked against another copy, unresolved V genes explain under half of the gap, and the rest is unexplained. That table is the source of V, J and clone size, and D and trimming were worked out from the DNA. Counted in this sample were approximately 89,000 clones; around 75% of them appeared once. Roughly a quarter of the sample is in the top ten clones.

Comment on this clone: Its antigen has not been determined. No base quality information exists; no much larger clone differs at one position.

This chain joins TRBV5-6 to TRBJ1-2; 8 middle bases align to TRBD1. The material sequenced was peripheral blood. This clonotype originated in a man aged 65 to 79 with acute or convalescent COVID-19. Here is the DNA: TGTGCCAGCAGCCAGGGACAGGTCAGCTATGGCTACACCTTC. It is translated as CASSQGQVSYGYTF.